The TCR beta chain described here comes from a study of T cell responses to AZD1222 COVID-19 vaccine. Profiling relied on immunoSEQ multiplex PCR, and the TCRdb table lists in-frame clones only, not all of them. The sample contains some 280,000 clones, almost 95% of which appear only once. The CDR3 spans 10 residues. The V end was cut by 8 bases, the J end by 4 bases, with 6 bases between. The germline CDR1 and CDR2 sequences are MNHEY and SMNVEV (reference sequence). This material consisted of peripheral blood, taken 28 days after the second AZD1222 dose. V is TRBV27 and J is TRBJ2-7, with D hard to call. The sequence was collected from an adult who received the AZD1222 COVID-19 vaccine. CDR3 residues: CASGRYEQYF. In nucleotides, the CDR3 is TGTGCCAGCGGAAGGTACGAGCAGTACTTC.